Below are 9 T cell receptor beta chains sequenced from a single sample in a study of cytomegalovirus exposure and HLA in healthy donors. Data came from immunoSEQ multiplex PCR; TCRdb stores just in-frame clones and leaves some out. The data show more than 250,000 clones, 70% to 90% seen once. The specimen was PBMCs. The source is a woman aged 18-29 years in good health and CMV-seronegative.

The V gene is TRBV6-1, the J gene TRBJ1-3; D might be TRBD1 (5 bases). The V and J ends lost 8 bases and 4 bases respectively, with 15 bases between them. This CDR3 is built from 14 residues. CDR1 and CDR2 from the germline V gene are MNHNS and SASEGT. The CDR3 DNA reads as TGTGCCAGCGGCCAACAGGTTTCGGGAAACACCATATATTTT. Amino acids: CASGQQVSGNTIYF.

The CDR3 protein is CASSIPGQGALQPQHF. The DNA for the CDR3 is TGTGCCAGTAGTATTCCCGGACAGGGGGCACTTCAGCCCCAGCATTTT. The chain couples TRBV19 to TRBJ1-5; TRBD1 agrees at 11 bases. V lost 3 bases to trimming and J lost 6 bases; unmatched junction nucleotides: 7. The CDR3 has 16 residues. The V gene's germline CDR1 is LNHDA and CDR2 SQIVND (reference sequence).

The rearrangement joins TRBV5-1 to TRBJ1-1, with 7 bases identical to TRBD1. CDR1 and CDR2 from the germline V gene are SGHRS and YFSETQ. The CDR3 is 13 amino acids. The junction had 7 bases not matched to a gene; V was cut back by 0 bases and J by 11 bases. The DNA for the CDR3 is TGCGCCAGCAGCTTGGCTTCGGGACAGCGGGCTTTCTTT. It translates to CASSLASGQRAFF.

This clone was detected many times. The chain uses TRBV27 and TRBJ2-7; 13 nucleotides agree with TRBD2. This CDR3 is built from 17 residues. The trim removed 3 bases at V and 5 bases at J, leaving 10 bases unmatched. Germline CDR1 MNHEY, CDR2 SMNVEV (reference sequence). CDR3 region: CASSFGTSGTNPNEQYF. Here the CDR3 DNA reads TGTGCCAGCAGTTTTGGGACTAGCGGGACAAACCCCAACGAGCAGTACTTC.

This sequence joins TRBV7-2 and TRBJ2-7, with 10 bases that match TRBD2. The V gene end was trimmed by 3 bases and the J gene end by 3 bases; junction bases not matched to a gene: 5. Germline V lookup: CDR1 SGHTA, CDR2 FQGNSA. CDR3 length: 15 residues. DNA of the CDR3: TGTGCCAGCAGCTTGCCCCCTAGCGGGAGCTACGAGCAGTACTTC. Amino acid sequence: CASSLPPSGSYEQYF.

CDR3 protein: CASSLGPLGQGSNEQFF. DNA for the CDR3: TGCGCCAGCAGCTTGGGGCCCTTGGGACAGGGCAGCAATGAGCAGTTCTTC. The rearrangement links TRBV5-1 to TRBJ2-1; 9 positions agree with TRBD1. The J segment lost 6 bases and the V segment lost 0 bases, leaving 10 bases of the junction unmatched. The germline V gene has CDR1 SGHRS and CDR2 YFSETQ. The CDR3 sequence is 17 residues long.

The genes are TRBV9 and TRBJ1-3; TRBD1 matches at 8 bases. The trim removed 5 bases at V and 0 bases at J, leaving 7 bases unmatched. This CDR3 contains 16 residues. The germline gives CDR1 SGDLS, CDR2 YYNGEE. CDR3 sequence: CASSLQGEASGNTIYF. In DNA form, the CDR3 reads TGTGCCAGCAGTTTACAGGGGGAAGCCTCTGGAAACACCATATATTTT.

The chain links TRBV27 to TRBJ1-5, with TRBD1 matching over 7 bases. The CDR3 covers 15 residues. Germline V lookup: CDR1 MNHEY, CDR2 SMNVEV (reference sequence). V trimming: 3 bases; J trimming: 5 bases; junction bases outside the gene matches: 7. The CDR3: CASSFGGGVDQPQHF. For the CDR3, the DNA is TGTGCCAGCAGTTTTGGAGGGGGCGTCGATCAGCCCCAGCATTTT.

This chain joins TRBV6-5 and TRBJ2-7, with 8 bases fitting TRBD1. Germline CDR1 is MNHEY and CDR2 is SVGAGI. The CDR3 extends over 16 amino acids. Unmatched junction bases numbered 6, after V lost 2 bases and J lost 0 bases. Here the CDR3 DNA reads TGTGCCAGCAGTTACCTAGGGACAGGAAGCTCCTACGAGCAGTACTTC. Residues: CASSYLGTGSSYEQYF.